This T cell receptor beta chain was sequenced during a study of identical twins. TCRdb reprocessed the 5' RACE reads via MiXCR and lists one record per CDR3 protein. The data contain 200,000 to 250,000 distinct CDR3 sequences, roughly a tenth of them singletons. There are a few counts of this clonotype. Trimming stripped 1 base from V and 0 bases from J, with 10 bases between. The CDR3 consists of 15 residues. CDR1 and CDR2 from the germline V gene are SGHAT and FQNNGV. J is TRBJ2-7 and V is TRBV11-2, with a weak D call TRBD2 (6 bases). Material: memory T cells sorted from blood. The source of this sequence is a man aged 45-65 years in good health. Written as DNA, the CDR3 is TGTGCCAGCAGCTTAGCTAGCGCCCGCTCCTACGAGCAGTACTTC. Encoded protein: CASSLASARSYEQYF.